What follows are 5 T cell receptor beta chains derived from one specimen sequenced in a study of blood T cell repertoires in COVID-19. Here immunoSEQ multiplex PCR was the method, and the copy in TCRdb shows in-frame clones only, minus some. The sample has under 250,000 clones, 70% to 90% seen once. The sequencing sample was made of peripheral blood. Every receptor here comes from a woman in her seventies with COVID-19, enrolled during active disease.

The gene calls are TRBV29-1 and TRBJ1-2; 11 bases match TRBD1. The germline gives CDR1 SQVTM, CDR2 ANQGSEA. CDR3 length: 14 amino acids. V was clipped by 3 bases and J by 0 bases; unmatched bases: 0. In DNA, the CDR3 is TGCAGCGTTGAGGGACAGGGGGCTAACTATGGCTACACCTTC. Translating gives CSVEGQGANYGYTF. The full variable domain, with the rest looked up from reference TRBV29-1 and TRBJ1-2, is SAVISQKPSRDICQRGTSLTIQCQVDSQVTMMFWYRQQPGQSLTLIATANQGSEATYESGFVIDKFPISRPNLTFSTLTVSNMSPEDSSIYLCSVEGQGANYGYTFGSGTRLTVV.

The rearrangement links TRBV30 to TRBJ1-2, with D maybe TRBD1 (5 bases). Germline loops: CDR1 GTSNPN, CDR2 SVGIG (reference sequence). The CDR3 extends over 12 amino acids. V gave up 4 bases and J gave up 5 bases, with 11 bases separating them. In DNA, the CDR3 is TGTGCCTGGACGGAGGGGAGGTATGGCTACACCTTC. Protein: CAWTEGRYGYTF. The variable domain in full, with the rest retrieved from reference TRBV30 and TRBJ1-2, is SQTIHQWPATLVQPVGSPLSLECTVEGTSNPNLYWYRQAAGRGLQLLFYSVGIGQISSEVPQNLSASRPQDRQFILSSKKLLLSDSGFYLCAWTEGRYGYTFGSGTRLTVV.

The chain combines TRBV2 with TRBJ1-1, with TRBD1 as a possible D gene (6 bases). The V gene's germline CDR1 is SNHLY and CDR2 FYNNEI. Trimming removed 1 base at V and 11 bases at J, with 17 bases between. The CDR3 has 14 residues. CDR3 region: CASSEVGGRSEAFF. Here the CDR3 DNA reads TGTGCCAGCAGTGAAGTGGGGGGGCGCAGTGAGGCTTTCTTT.

V is TRBV20-1 and J is TRBJ1-5; 8 bases match TRBD1. This CDR3 has 14 amino acids. The germline CDR1 and CDR2 sequences are DFQATT and SNEGSKA (reference sequence). V lost 3 bases to trimming and J lost 2 bases; unmatched junction nucleotides: 3. In DNA form, the CDR3 reads TGCAGTGCTAGTAGGGGACAGGGCAATCAGCCCCAGCATTTT. Its protein product is CSASRGQGNQPQHF.

The chain links TRBV2 to TRBJ1-4; 7 bases agree with TRBD1. Germline V gene data show CDR1 as SNHLY and CDR2 as FYNNEI. This CDR3 has 13 amino acids. V lost 6 bases to trimming and J lost 6 bases; unmatched junction nucleotides: 4. The CDR3 sequence is CASRDDRDEKLFF. In DNA form, the CDR3 reads TGTGCCAGCAGAGACGACAGGGATGAAAAACTGTTTTTT.